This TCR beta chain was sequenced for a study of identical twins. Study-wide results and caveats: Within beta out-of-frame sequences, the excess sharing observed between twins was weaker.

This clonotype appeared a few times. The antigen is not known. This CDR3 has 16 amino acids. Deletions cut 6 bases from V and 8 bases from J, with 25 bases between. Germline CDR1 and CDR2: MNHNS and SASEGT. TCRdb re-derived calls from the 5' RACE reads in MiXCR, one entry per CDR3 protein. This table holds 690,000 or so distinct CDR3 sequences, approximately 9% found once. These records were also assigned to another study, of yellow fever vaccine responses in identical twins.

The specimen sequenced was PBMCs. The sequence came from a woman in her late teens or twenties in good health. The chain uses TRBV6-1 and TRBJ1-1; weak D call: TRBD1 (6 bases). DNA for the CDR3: TGTGCCAGCAGGCTCCCAGAGCCGGGGGCGCAGGGCGAAGCTTTCTTT. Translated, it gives CASRLPEPGAQGEAFF.